This entry describes one TCR beta chain. What it recognizes is unknown. The CDR3 has 13 residues. Trimming cost V 2 bases and J 4 bases, with 9 bases left between them. The V gene's germline CDR1 is GTSNPN and CDR2 SVGIG (reference sequence). This entry belongs to a study of cytomegalovirus exposure and HLA in healthy donors. Study findings and constraints: As a later analysis revealed, the rate of TCR association differed by HLA locus, with DRB1 most and HLA-C fewest. The study listed around 150 cytomegalovirus-associated TCR beta chains. Through in vitro validation, a few CMV-associated chains were shown to be specific for CMV antigens.

The PCR contained 60 Vbeta and 13 Jbeta primers. How the authors handled the data: Roughly 80 million unique TCR beta chains, about 11 million of them shared, were counted by a later analysis. Clones were read by immunoSEQ multiplex PCR, and TCRdb kept only the in-frame ones, dropping some. V, J and clone size are those of that table, while D and trimming were read from the DNA. The table has about 140,000 clones, about 80% seen once. The TCR comes from a woman aged 40 to 50 in good health and CMV-seronegative. Specimen: PBMCs. The chain uses TRBV30 and TRBJ1-3, with no clear D. The CDR3, as DNA: TGTGCCTGGAGTCCGTCGGGGGGAAACACCATATATTTT. Translating it yields CAWSPSGGNTIYF.